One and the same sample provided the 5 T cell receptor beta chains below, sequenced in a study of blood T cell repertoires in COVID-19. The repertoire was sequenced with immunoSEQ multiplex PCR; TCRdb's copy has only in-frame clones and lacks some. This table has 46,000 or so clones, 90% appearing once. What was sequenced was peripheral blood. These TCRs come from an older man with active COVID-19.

DNA of the CDR3: TGTGCCAGCAGTGACTTCGGGGGGCGAGGCTACACCTTC. Amino acids: CASSDFGGRGYTF. The chain has TRBV6-4 and TRBJ1-2, with a tentative D call TRBD1 (6 bases). V lost 1 base to trimming and J lost 8 bases, with 11 bases between them. The CDR3 loop spans 13 amino acids. Germline lookup yields CDR1 MRHNA and CDR2 SNTAGT.

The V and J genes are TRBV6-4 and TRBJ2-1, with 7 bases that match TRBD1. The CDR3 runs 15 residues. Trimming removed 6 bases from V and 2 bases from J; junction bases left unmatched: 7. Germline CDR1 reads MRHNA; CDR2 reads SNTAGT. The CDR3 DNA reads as TGTGCCAGCAGAAAGGACAGGTCGGCCTACAATGAGCAGTTCTTC. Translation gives CASRKDRSAYNEQFF.

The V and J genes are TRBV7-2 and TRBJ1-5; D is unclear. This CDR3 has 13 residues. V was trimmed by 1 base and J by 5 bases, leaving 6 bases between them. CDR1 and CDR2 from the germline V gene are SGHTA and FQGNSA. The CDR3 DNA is TGTGCCAGCAGCTTAGACAGTTATCAGCCCCAGCATTTT. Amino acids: CASSLDSYQPQHF.

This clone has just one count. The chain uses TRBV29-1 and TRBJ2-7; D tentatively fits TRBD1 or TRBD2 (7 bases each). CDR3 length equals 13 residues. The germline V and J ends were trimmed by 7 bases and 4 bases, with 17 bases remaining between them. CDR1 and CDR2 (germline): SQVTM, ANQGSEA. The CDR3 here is CSAGGQALYEQYF. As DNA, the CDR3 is TGCAGCGCGGGAGGACAGGCTCTATACGAGCAGTACTTC.

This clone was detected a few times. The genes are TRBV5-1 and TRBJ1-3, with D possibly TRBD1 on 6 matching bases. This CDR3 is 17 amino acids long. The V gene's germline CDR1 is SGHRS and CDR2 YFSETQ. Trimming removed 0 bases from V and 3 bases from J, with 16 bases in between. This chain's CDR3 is CASSLVTTGQGGNTIYF. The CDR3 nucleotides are TGCGCCAGCAGCTTGGTCACAACAGGGCAGGGTGGAAACACCATATATTTT. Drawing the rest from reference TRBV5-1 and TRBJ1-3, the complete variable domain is KAGVTQTPRYLIKTRGQQVTLSCSPISGHRSVSWYQQTPGQGLQFLFEYFSETQRNKGNFPGRFSGRQFSNSRSEMNVSTLELGDSALYLCASSLVTTGQGGNTIYFGEGSWLTVV.